Listed below are T cell receptor beta chains from one sample, sequenced in a study of somatic mutations in cytotoxic T cells in rheumatoid arthritis. Using immunoSEQ multiplex PCR, the repertoire was profiled, and TCRdb retains in-frame clones only, with some absent. The table includes 6,000 to 8,500 clones, 75% to 90% detected once. Sequenced input: CD8+ T cells sorted from blood. These receptors came from a woman between 70 and 85 years old with rheumatoid arthritis. Each CDR3 is given with its conserved first and last residue. Each record gives: V gene, CDR3 length, clone size, D gene, CDR3 protein. The D gene is left open where the match is weak. The size field is filled for only some rows; it gives once, few, many or a size class.

>TRBV7-9|13|once|NA
CASSRMGGGELFF
>TRBV11-2|17|NA|TRBD1
CASRSITRQGPYNEQFF
>TRBV5-1|14|NA|TRBD2
CASSKGTSENEQFF
>TRBV7-9|18|NA|TRBD2
CASSLPREGGPPYNEQFF
>TRBV7-8|14|NA|NA
CASSLVLAGDTQYF
>TRBV4-1|18|NA|TRBD1
CASSTRDRVPNLNEKLFF
>TRBV2|14|NA|TRBD1
CASGGQGTTGELFF
>TRBV5-6|16|once|TRBD1
CASSLAGTGYGNTIYF
>TRBV5-6|17|few|NA
CASSHYPESSYNSPLHF
>TRBV5-1|16|NA|NA
CASSLGSPTSYNEQFF
>TRBV2|15|NA|NA
CASSESVGGYYEQYF
>TRBV29-1|12|NA|NA
CSVLAGAAEQYF
>TRBV7-6|14|NA|TRBD2
CASSFEVAGSWQYF
>TRBV5-6|14|NA|NA
CASSLAGVETEAFF
>TRBV27|13|NA|NA
CASSSSGSYGYTF
>TRBV7-6|16|NA|NA
CASSPTGGGANYGYTF
>TRBV10-3|14|NA|TRBD1
CAISAGQGNTEAFF
>TRBV15|16|NA|TRBD1
CATSRPGGAGSYEQYF
>TRBV4-1|13|NA|NA
CASSQAASNEQFF
>TRBV27|17|NA|TRBD1
CASSFRDRVHPVDEQFF
>TRBV11-1|15|NA|TRBD2
CASSLRGDPQETQYF
>TRBV6-4|13|NA|NA
CASGTDNTGELFF
>TRBV5-6|14|NA|NA
CASHRDFLTHEQYF
>TRBV27|13|NA|NA
CASSFDQGREQYF
>TRBV27|13|NA|NA
CASRGGYNSPLHF
>TRBV29-1|13|once|NA
CSAGAGISTEAFF
>TRBV5-6|15|few|TRBD1
CASSLAGTVYYEQYF
>TRBV5-1|13|NA|TRBD1
CASSLSAGQEAFF
>TRBV10-3|14|NA|TRBD1
CAISDRDRLAEAFF
>TRBV7-2|15|NA|TRBD1
CASSIGTGSYNEQFF
>TRBV19|14|NA|NA
CASTGDLNTGELFF
>TRBV7-2|15|NA|TRBD2
CASSFTSGLSDTQYF
>TRBV27|16|once|NA
CASSLRAGRVRNEQFF
>TRBV10-3|18|NA|NA
CAISEAGGELATGNEQFF
>TRBV25-1|15|NA|NA
CASSVAVPGTDTQYF
>TRBV7-3|15|once|NA
CASSLSPGQNTEAFF
>TRBV9|12|NA|NA
CASSQGPIGYTF
>TRBV7-8|14|NA|NA
CASSPEVWDTEAFF
>TRBV4-1|16|NA|NA
CASSLPVFPDTGELFF
>TRBV7-6|16|NA|NA
CASSSMEGLVGNTIYF
>TRBV29-1|17|NA|TRBD2
CSVDGLAGGPTYNEQFF
>TRBV7-6|15|NA|TRBD2
CASSETSGDTGTQYF
>TRBV7-6|12|NA|NA
CASSPEGIARTF
>TRBV5-8|16|NA|TRBD2
CASSWMWGGSYNEQFF